These 29 T cell receptor beta chains originate from one sample sequenced in a study of beta chain features in type 1 diabetes. Findings and caveats of the study: When Type 1 diabetes patients were examined, their TCRB CDR3s proved moderately but significantly shorter in all four CD4+ subsets.

Expressed TCRB transcripts were sequenced, since all the RNA that had been isolated was reverse transcribed. This table comes from immunoSEQ multiplex PCR, and its TCRdb copy is limited to in-frame clones, with some not included. Of a few hundred thousand clones in the sample, approximately 25% were seen once. Their recognized antigens are unknown. The source material was naive CD4+ T cells from blood. All receptors come from a woman aged 25-40 years with type 1 diabetes.

The DNA for the CDR3 is TGTGCCTGGAGTCACTTTTTTGGCTACACCTTC. Its protein is CAWSHFFGYTF. The chain joins TRBV30 to TRBJ1-2; D gene ambiguous. The CDR3 extends over 11 amino acids. Trimming took off 2 bases at V and 7 bases at J, with 8 bases between the two ends. The germline gives CDR1 GTSNPN, CDR2 SVGIG (reference sequence).

DNA for the CDR3: TGTGCCAGCAGCTTAGCTGGTCAGGGTGGGGACCAGTACTTC. Residues: CASSLAGQGGDQYF. The chain couples TRBV7-9 to TRBJ2-5, with D possibly being TRBD1 (5 bases). The CDR3 covers 14 residues. The V gene lost 0 bases and the J gene lost 10 bases, with 15 bases spanning the gap. Looked up from germline, CDR1 is SEHNR and CDR2 is FQNEAQ (reference sequence).

This chain links TRBV11-2 with TRBJ2-3; 9 bases fit TRBD2. The germline gives CDR1 SGHAT, CDR2 FQNNGV. This CDR3 comprises 12 residues. Trimming took 3 bases from V and 9 from J; bases not matched to a gene: 1. For the CDR3, the DNA is TGTGCCAGCAGCTTGAGCGGGAGGACGCAGTATTTT. It specifies CASSLSGRTQYF.

The chain recombines TRBV19 with TRBJ2-5; the D gene is possibly TRBD2 (5 bases). The germline gives CDR1 LNHDA, CDR2 SQIVND (reference sequence). The CDR3 has 13 residues. Trimming removed 7 bases at V and 3 bases at J, with 12 bases between. The CDR3, as DNA: TGTGCCAGTAATATCGTCGGGGAAGAGACCCAGTACTTC. Translation gives CASNIVGEETQYF.

V gene TRBV2 combines with J gene TRBJ2-6; 9 bases are shared with TRBD1. Trimming took 5 bases from V and 0 from J; bases not matched to a gene: 5. The germline CDR1 and CDR2 sequences are SNHLY and FYNNEI. This CDR3 spans 17 amino acids. CDR3 loop: CASSSTGGVSGANVLTF. Written as DNA, the CDR3 is TGTGCCAGCAGTTCGACAGGGGGTGTCTCTGGGGCCAACGTCCTGACTTTC.

The chain joins TRBV30 to TRBJ1-5; D is possibly TRBD1 (5 bases). CDR3 length equals 16 residues. V lost 0 bases, J lost 3 bases, and 15 bases lay in between. In germline, CDR1 is GTSNPN, CDR2 SVGIG (reference sequence). Written as DNA, the CDR3 is TGTGCCTGGAGTGTAGGGGAGGGATCCCTCAATCAGCCCCAGCATTTT. Protein: CAWSVGEGSLNQPQHF. The whole variable domain, filled in from reference TRBV30 and TRBJ1-5, reads SQTIHQWPATLVQPVGSPLSLECTVEGTSNPNLYWYRQAAGRGLQLLFYSVGIGQISSEVPQNLSASRPQDRQFILSSKKLLLSDSGFYLCAWSVGEGSLNQPQHFGDGTRLSIL.

The chain is built from TRBV18 and TRBJ2-2; the D is unclear. CDR3 length: 12 amino acids. V was trimmed by 1 base and J by 8 bases, leaving 5 bases between them. Germline V gives CDR1 KGHSH, CDR2 LQKENI. The CDR3 DNA follows: TGTGCCAGCTCACCACGCACAGGGGAGCTGTTTTTT. Its protein is CASSPRTGELFF. The whole variable domain, remainder taken from reference TRBV18 and TRBJ2-2, is NAGVMQNPRHLVRRRGQEARLRCSPMKGHSHVYWYRQLPEEGLKFMVYLQKENIIDESGMPKERFSAEFPKEGPSILRIQQVVRGDSAAYFCASSPRTGELFFGEGSRLTVL.

This clone was counted only a few times. The chain couples TRBV9 to TRBJ2-7; 13 positions agree with TRBD2. The germline gives CDR1 SGDLS, CDR2 YYNGEE. The CDR3 is 15 amino acids. Germline trimming cut 3 bases from V and 4 bases from J; bases unmatched to any gene: 4. CDR3 coding DNA: TGTGCCAGCAGCGGGGGGACTAGCGGGAATTACGAGCAGTACTTC. It codes for CASSGGTSGNYEQYF.

V and J are TRBV2 and TRBJ2-3, with a tentative D call TRBD1 (7 bases). Germline CDR1 reads SNHLY; CDR2 reads FYNNEI. This CDR3 contains 12 residues. V lost 8 bases to trimming and J lost 3 bases, with 9 bases between them. In DNA, the CDR3 is TGTGCCAGCTCAGGGGGGACAGATACGCAGTATTTT. Residues: CASSGGTDTQYF.

The CDR3 nucleotides read TGCAGCGTTCTTCCGGACAGAAACACAGATACGCAGTATTTT. It codes for CSVLPDRNTDTQYF. The V call is TRBV29-1, the J call TRBJ2-3, with D maybe TRBD1 (6 bases). The CDR3 covers 14 residues. Germline loops: CDR1 SQVTM, CDR2 ANQGSEA. Trimming took off 5 bases at V and 2 bases at J, with 14 bases between the two ends.

This clone has more than one count but fewer than ten. V gene TRBV7-2 combines with J gene TRBJ1-1; D is uncertain. CDR1 is SGHTA, CDR2 FQGNSA, per germline. The CDR3 runs to 13 residues. Trimming left V 5 bases short and J 1 base short, with 8 bases between. The CDR3 sequence: CASSLTQNTEAFF. In DNA form, the CDR3 reads TGTGCCAGCAGCCTTACACAGAACACTGAAGCTTTCTTT.

The rearrangement uses TRBV5-1 and TRBJ2-4, with TRBD2 matching over 8 bases. CDR1 is SGHRS and CDR2 is YFSETQ in the germline V gene. CDR3 length equals 14 residues. J lost 6 bases, V lost 6 bases, and 8 bases had no gene match. The CDR3 region has the DNA TGCGCCAGCAATCGGGAGGGAGCGGGAAACATTCAGTACTTC. Residues: CASNREGAGNIQYF.

This clone was seen a handful of times. The rearrangement uses TRBV6-1 and TRBJ1-1, with 7 positions matching TRBD1. The CDR3 runs 16 residues. J was trimmed by 3 bases and V by 1 base; bases with no gene match: 8. Germline V CDR1 and CDR2: MNHNS, SASEGT. For the CDR3, the DNA is TGTGCCAGCAGTGAAGGAGAGGGGGCTTGGCACACTGAAGCTTTCTTT. This gives the protein CASSEGEGAWHTEAFF.

This clone turned up a few times. V and J are TRBV29-1 and TRBJ2-7; 11 bases are a match to TRBD2. V was clipped by 7 bases and J by 0 bases; unmatched bases: 5. The CDR3 loop spans 14 amino acids. The V gene's germline CDR1 is SQVTM and CDR2 ANQGSEA. CDR3 protein: CSAKTSGSSYEQYF. The CDR3 region has the DNA TGCAGCGCGAAAACTAGCGGGAGCTCCTACGAGCAGTACTTC.

The genes are TRBV7-2 and TRBJ2-1; D gene unclear. The CDR3 has 14 amino acids. From germline, CDR1 is SGHTA and CDR2 FQGNSA. V was clipped by 5 bases and J by 4 bases, with 12 bases between them. As DNA, the CDR3 is TGTGCCAGCAGCCTAAAACGCACTTACAATGAGCAGTTCTTC. Protein: CASSLKRTYNEQFF.

The chain has TRBV30 and TRBJ2-1, with D possibly TRBD2 on 6 matching bases. The V gene's germline CDR1 is GTSNPN and CDR2 SVGIG (reference sequence). Trimming removed 4 bases from V and 10 bases from J, with 17 bases in between. This CDR3 is 13 amino acids long. The CDR3 protein is CAWTFRTAGEQFF. In nucleotides, the CDR3 is TGTGCCTGGACCTTTCGGACGGCGGGAGAGCAGTTCTTC.

This clone showed up just a few times. This chain connects TRBV5-1 to TRBJ2-5; TRBD1 aligns across 10 bases. The CDR3 runs to 17 residues. From germline, CDR1 is SGHRS and CDR2 YFSETQ. Germline trimming cut 0 bases from V and 7 bases from J; bases unmatched to any gene: 12. The CDR3 protein is CASSLAPGQGRIATQYF. CDR3 sequence (DNA): TGCGCCAGCAGCTTGGCGCCGGGACAGGGGAGGATCGCGACCCAGTACTTC.

This clone has a handful of counts. The chain couples TRBV18 to TRBJ2-5, with TRBD2 as a possible D gene (6 bases). With 5 bases removed from V and 4 bases from J, the gap between germline ends came to 11 bases. This CDR3 has 13 residues. The germline gives CDR1 KGHSH, CDR2 LQKENI. The CDR3 spells CASSGGPIETQYF. CDR3 DNA sequence: TGTGCCAGCTCAGGAGGGCCGATAGAGACCCAGTACTTC.

The genes are TRBV30 and TRBJ2-3; 10 bases map to TRBD2. With 4 bases clipped from V and 4 bases from J, the junction kept 8 bases outside the gene matches. The CDR3 has 15 amino acids. Germline values: CDR1 GTSNPN, CDR2 SVGIG (reference sequence). The CDR3 is CAWTELAGVADTQYF. The CDR3 DNA reads TGTGCCTGGACCGAGCTAGCGGGAGTGGCAGATACGCAGTATTTT.

The chain carries TRBV5-4 and TRBJ1-2, with D possibly matching TRBD1 (5 bases). Germline CDR1 SGHNT, CDR2 YYREEE (reference sequence). The CDR3 spans 16 residues. With 3 bases removed from V and 0 bases from J, the gap between germline ends came to 15 bases. The CDR3 DNA reads TGTGCCAGCAGCTCCCCCGGGACGGGAGCTAACTATGGCTACACCTTC. This codes for CASSSPGTGANYGYTF.

This clone has only a few counts. J is TRBJ2-7 and V is TRBV7-2; maybe TRBD1 (6 bases). Germline V gene sequence: CDR1 SGHTA, CDR2 FQGNSA. V lost 5 bases and J lost 0, with 14 bases in between. CDR3 length: 15 amino acids. The CDR3 loop reads CASSPGLGGSYEQYF. The CDR3 DNA is TGTGCCAGCAGCCCAGGGCTAGGGGGCTCCTACGAGCAGTACTTC. Together with reference TRBV7-2 and TRBJ2-7, the CDR3 gives the full variable domain: GAGVSQSPSNKVTEKGKDVELRCDPISGHTALYWYRQSLGQGLEFLIYFQGNSAPDKSGLPSDRFSAERTGGSVSTLTIQRTQQEDSAVYLCASSPGLGGSYEQYFGPGTRLTVT.

The V gene is TRBV7-9, the J gene TRBJ1-5; D is undetermined. Trimming removed 5 bases at V and 2 bases at J, with 7 bases between. This CDR3 has 13 amino acids. Germline values: CDR1 SEHNR, CDR2 FQNEAQ (reference sequence). The chain's CDR3 is CASSRSGNQPQHF. DNA for the CDR3: TGTGCCAGCAGCCGGTCGGGCAATCAGCCCCAGCATTTT.

The V gene is TRBV29-1, the J gene TRBJ2-7, with D perhaps matching TRBD2 (5 bases). This CDR3 spans 15 amino acids. Germline CDR1 and CDR2: SQVTM and ANQGSEA. Trimming cost V 3 bases and J 3 bases, with 18 bases left between them. CDR3 in DNA: TGCAGCGTTGAGGAGGCCGGTAGCAAGCTCTACGAGCAGTACTTC. Its translation: CSVEEAGSKLYEQYF.

The chain has TRBV21-1 and TRBJ1-2. TRBV21-1 is a pseudogene segment. The CDR3 consists of 14 residues. Here the CDR3 DNA reads TGTGCCAGCAGCAAAGCGCTATTTGGCTATGGCTACACCTTC. It specifies CASSKALFGYGYTF.

The chain employs TRBV7-6 and TRBJ2-3; D may be TRBD1 (5 bases). Trimming took off 1 base at V and 2 bases at J, with 7 bases between the two ends. Germline values: CDR1 SGHVS, CDR2 FNYEAQ. This CDR3 comprises 14 residues. The CDR3 here is CASSLGGPTDTQYF. The CDR3 bases are TGTGCCAGCAGCTTAGGGGGCCCCACAGATACGCAGTATTTT. Full variable domain (rest looked up from reference TRBV7-6 and TRBJ2-3): GAGVSQSPRYKVTKRGQDVALRCDPISGHVSLYWYRQALGQGPEFLTYFNYEAQQDKSGLPNDRFSAERPEGSISTLTIQRTEQRDSAMYRCASSLGGPTDTQYFGPGTRLTVL.

This clone turned up a few times. The chain employs TRBV28 and TRBJ2-7; 10 bases align to TRBD2. This CDR3 has 16 residues. V was clipped by 5 bases and J by 1 base; unmatched bases: 8. In germline, CDR1 is MDHEN, CDR2 SYDVKM. CDR3 in DNA: TGTGCCAGCAGTGAACTATCTAGCGGGAGATCCTACGAGCAGTACTTC. Its protein product is CASSELSSGRSYEQYF.

This clone has just a few counts. V usage is TRBV5-1 and J usage is TRBJ2-7, with TRBD2 as a possible D gene (5 bases). CDR3 size: 14 residues. CDR1 and CDR2 from the germline V gene are SGHRS and YFSETQ. The ends were cut back, 0 bases at V and 4 bases at J, with 11 bases in the middle. This CDR3 reads CASSLGLARYEQYF. The CDR3 nucleotides read TGCGCCAGCAGCTTGGGGTTAGCGAGGTACGAGCAGTACTTC.

This rearrangement joins TRBV25-1 to TRBJ2-7, with D possibly being TRBD1 (5 bases). Trimming removed 3 bases from V and 4 bases from J, with 13 bases in between. The CDR3 consists of 14 residues. The germline V gene encodes CDR1 MGHDK and CDR2 SYGVNS. The CDR3 DNA sequence: TGTGCCAGCAGTGACGACAGCTTCCCATACGAGCAGTACTTC. This gives the protein CASSDDSFPYEQYF.

The V call is TRBV30, the J call TRBJ1-1; TRBD1 is a possible D gene (5 bases). Deletions cut 0 bases from V and 11 bases from J, with 10 bases between. CDR1 is GTSNPN, CDR2 SVGIG, per germline (reference sequence). This CDR3 region has 11 residues. This CDR3 reads CAWSVSGGAFF. The DNA for the CDR3 is TGTGCCTGGAGTGTCTCCGGGGGTGCTTTCTTT. Supplemented by reference TRBV30 and TRBJ1-1, the full variable domain reads SQTIHQWPATLVQPVGSPLSLECTVEGTSNPNLYWYRQAAGRGLQLLFYSVGIGQISSEVPQNLSASRPQDRQFILSSKKLLLSDSGFYLCAWSVSGGAFFGQGTRLTVV.